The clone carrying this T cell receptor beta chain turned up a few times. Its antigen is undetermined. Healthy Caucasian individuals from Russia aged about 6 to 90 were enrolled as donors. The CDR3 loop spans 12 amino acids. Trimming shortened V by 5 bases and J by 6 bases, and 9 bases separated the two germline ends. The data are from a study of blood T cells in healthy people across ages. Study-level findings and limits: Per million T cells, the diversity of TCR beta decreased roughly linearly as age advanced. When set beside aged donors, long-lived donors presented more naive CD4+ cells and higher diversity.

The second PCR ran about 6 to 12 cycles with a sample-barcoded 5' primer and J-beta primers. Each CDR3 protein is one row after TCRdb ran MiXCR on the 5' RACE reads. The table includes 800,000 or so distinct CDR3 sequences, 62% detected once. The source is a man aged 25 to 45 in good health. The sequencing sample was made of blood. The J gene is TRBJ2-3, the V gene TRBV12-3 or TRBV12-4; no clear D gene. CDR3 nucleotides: TGTGCCAGCAGTCCTAGTGTTGATACGCAGTATTTT. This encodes CASSPSVDTQYF.